Below are 9 T cell receptor beta chains sequenced from a single sample in a study of blood T cells in healthy people across ages. A J-beta primer mix and a sample-barcoded 5' primer were used in a second PCR of about 7 to 12 cycles. TCRdb reprocessed the 5' RACE reads via MiXCR and lists one record per CDR3 protein. The top ten hold roughly 3.9% of the sample, which has hundreds of thousands of distinct CDR3 sequences, 21% seen once. The material sequenced was blood. The receptors here all came from a man aged 70-80 years in good health.

The V call is TRBV13, the J call TRBJ2-7; TRBD1 matches at 8 bases. CDR1 is PRHDT, CDR2 FYEKMQ, per germline (reference sequence). CDR3 length: 15 residues. The junction had 7 bases not matched to a gene; V was cut back by 4 bases and J by 2 bases. The CDR3 nucleotides read TGTGCCAGCAGCTCGGGGTGGACAGGGACCTACGAGCAGTACTTC. Protein product: CASSSGWTGTYEQYF. Based on the CDR3 plus reference TRBV13 and TRBJ2-7, the full variable domain is AAGVIQSPRHLIKEKRETATLKCYPIPRHDTVYWYQQGPGQDPQFLISFYEKMQSDKGSIPDRFSAQQFSDYHSELNMSSLELGDSALYFCASSSGWTGTYEQYFGPGTRLTVT.

Note on this clonotype: Its ends do not fully match the called genes, so a read error is possible. This rearrangement joins TRBV7-2 to TRBJ2-3; 10 bases map to TRBD2. In germline, CDR1 is SGHTA, CDR2 FQGNSA. The CDR3 is 16 amino acids. CDR3 DNA sequence: TGTGCCAGCAGCTTCCGGACTAGCGGAAGCACAGATATGCAGTATTTT. It encodes CASSFRTSGSTDMQYF.

This clonotype has only a few counts. The V gene is TRBV5-5, the J gene TRBJ2-1, with no clear D. The end of the DNA aligns better with TRBJ2-5, so the J call may be wrong. The germline V gene encodes CDR1 SGHKS and CDR2 YYEKEE (reference sequence). This CDR3 is built from 13 residues. For the CDR3, the DNA is TGTGCCAGCAGCTTTCTCTCTGGGGTGGGCCAGTACTTC. As protein: CASSFLSGVGQYF.

The chain links TRBV7-9 to TRBJ2-7; tentatively, D is TRBD2 (6 bases). CDR3 length: 12 amino acids. CDR1 and CDR2 from the germline V gene are SEHNR and FQNEAQ (reference sequence). With 9 bases removed from V and 4 bases from J, the gap between germline ends came to 13 bases. The CDR3: CASDFGTYEQYF. The CDR3 nucleotides are TGTGCCAGTGACTTCGGGACTTACGAGCAGTACTTC.

V usage is TRBV7-2 and J usage is TRBJ1-1; 10 nucleotides align to TRBD1. CDR1 and CDR2 from the germline V gene are SGHTA and FQGNSA. V lost 5 bases and J lost 11; bases outside the gene matches: 11. This CDR3 region has 14 residues. The CDR3 is CASSQDPGQGFAFF. Written as DNA, the CDR3 is TGTGCCAGCAGCCAAGATCCGGGACAGGGGTTTGCTTTCTTT.

This clonotype was detected once. This rearrangement joins TRBV18 to TRBJ1-4; D uncertain. Germline V gene lookup returns CDR1 KGHSH and CDR2 LQKENI. This CDR3 region has 15 residues. Trimming stripped 3 bases from V and 3 bases from J, with 11 bases between. CDR3 residues: CASSPGPLANEKLFF. The CDR3 DNA reads as TGTGCCAGCTCACCTGGGCCGCTTGCTAATGAAAAACTGTTTTTT.

This clonotype was detected many times. The junction does not match germline at one end; this may be a read error. The chain combines TRBV12-3 or TRBV12-4 with TRBJ2-7; unclear D gene. CDR3 length: 12 residues. CDR3 DNA sequence: TGTGCCAGCAGCTTAGGCACTTACGAGCAGTACTTC. The encoded protein is CASSLGTYEQYF.

In its sample, this clonotype was seen once. V is TRBV20-1 and J is TRBJ2-7; D unresolved. This CDR3 contains 13 residues. Looked up from germline, CDR1 is DFQATT and CDR2 is SNEGSKA (reference sequence). V shed 1 base and J shed 6 bases, with 13 bases lying between them. This CDR3 is CSARATQLGEQYF. The CDR3 DNA reads as TGCAGTGCTAGAGCCACGCAATTGGGCGAGCAGTACTTC.

Only a few counts were recorded for this clonotype. The chain combines TRBV12-3 or TRBV12-4 with TRBJ2-5; TRBD2 is a possible D gene (6 bases). The DNA end lines up better with TRBJ2-1; the J call may be wrong. The CDR3 length is 12 residues. The CDR3 protein is CASSIPGGEQFF. The DNA for the CDR3 is TGTGCCAGCAGTATACCCGGGGGTGAGCAGTTCTTC.